These T cell receptor beta chains were read from a single sample in a study of cytomegalovirus exposure and HLA in healthy donors. Sequencing was performed with immunoSEQ multiplex PCR; in TCRdb, only in-frame clones are kept and a portion is missing. This sample lists approximately 120,000 clones; its ten largest clones have roughly 1%. The sample taken for sequencing was PBMCs. These receptors were obtained from a man between 18 and 29 years old in good health and CMV-seronegative. The CDR3 runs from the conserved cysteine through the conserved F or W. D genes are given only for firm matches.

d_call j_call v_call cdr3_aa cdr3_nt
TRBD1 TRBJ2-7 TRBV5-1 CASSFSGTGEHEQYF TGCGCCAGCAGCTTCTCCGGGACAGGGGAACACGAGCAGTACTTC
NA TRBJ2-7 TRBV29-1 CSVTAGTPYEQYF TGCAGCGTGACGGCCGGGACACCTTACGAGCAGTACTTC
NA TRBJ2-7 TRBV29-1 CSVRGTGESSGSNYEQYF TGCAGTGTCCGAGGGACAGGGGAGTCTAGCGGGAGTAACTACGAGCAGTACTTC
NA TRBJ2-7 TRBV7-2 CASSRQVPPHEQYF TGTGCCAGCAGTCGACAGGTGCCCCCCCACGAGCAGTACTTC
NA TRBJ1-2 TRBV30 CAWSSGDGYTF TGTGCCTGGAGTAGCGGGGATGGCTACACCTTC
NA TRBJ2-1 TRBV27 CASSLLGGHGNEQFF TGTGCCAGCAGTTTACTGGGGGGTCATGGGAATGAGCAGTTCTTC
TRBD1 TRBJ2-2 TRBV5-1 CASSLSTGRTGELFF TGCGCCAGCAGCTTGTCGACAGGGCGCACCGGGGAGCTGTTTTTT
NA TRBJ2-1 TRBV14 CASSQDHWANEQFF TGTGCCAGCAGCCAAGATCACTGGGCCAATGAGCAGTTCTTC
TRBD1 TRBJ2-3 TRBV6-1 CASSGTGQPDTQYF TGTGCCAGCAGTGGGACAGGACAACCAGATACGCAGTATTTT
NA TRBJ1-4 TRBV9 CASSVAEGIWEKLFF TGTGCCAGCAGCGTAGCGGAGGGGATATGGGAAAAACTGTTTTTT
NA TRBJ1-2 TRBV6-1 CASRAGTTLYGYTF TGTGCCAGCAGGGCCGGGACAACACTTTATGGCTACACCTTC
TRBD1 TRBJ1-4 TRBV2 CASTLGDSNEKLFF TGTGCCAGCACGCTTGGGGACAGCAATGAAAAACTGTTTTTT
TRBD1 TRBJ1-5 TRBV6-5 CASRRTGRNQPQHF TGTGCCAGCAGGCGGACAGGGCGCAATCAGCCCCAGCATTTT
TRBD2 TRBJ2-7 TRBV4-2 CASSQAIGLATYEQYF TGTGCCAGCAGCCAGGCAATCGGACTAGCGACCTACGAGCAGTACTTC
TRBD2 TRBJ2-7 TRBV5-1 CASSIPGGDTMSSYEQYF TGCGCCAGCAGCATTCCCGGGGGGGACACTATGAGCTCCTACGAGCAGTACTTC